The clone carrying this T cell receptor (beta chain) has just one count. Antigen unknown. The study ran its PCR with 60 Vbeta and 13 Jbeta primers. Sequenced by immunoSEQ multiplex PCR; TCRdb stores in-frame clones only, minus some. The table shows some 87,000 clones, with 62% occurring only once. Unrecorded immune exposure was likely among donors, who were nominally healthy when sampled. This sample was included in a study of cytomegalovirus exposure and HLA in healthy donors. Findings and limits, study-wide: Reported results showed that the classifier diagnosed cytomegalovirus status with high specificity and sensitivity. Beyond CMV serostatus, there was no information to go on about immune exposure. TRBV6-2, TRBV6-3 and some other V segments were excluded as indistinguishable.

CDR3 size: 16 residues. Germline lookup yields CDR1 SGHAT and CDR2 FQNNGV. V shed 5 bases, J shed 7 bases, and the junction held 12 bases outside the gene matches. This receptor was obtained from a woman in her thirties in good health and CMV-seropositive. The V gene is TRBV11-2, the J gene TRBJ2-2; 8 bases agree with TRBD2. The sequenced sample was PBMCs. CDR3 loop: CASSPGLVGRDGELFF. For the CDR3, the DNA is TGTGCCAGCAGCCCGGGACTAGTCGGGAGAGACGGGGAGCTGTTTTTT.